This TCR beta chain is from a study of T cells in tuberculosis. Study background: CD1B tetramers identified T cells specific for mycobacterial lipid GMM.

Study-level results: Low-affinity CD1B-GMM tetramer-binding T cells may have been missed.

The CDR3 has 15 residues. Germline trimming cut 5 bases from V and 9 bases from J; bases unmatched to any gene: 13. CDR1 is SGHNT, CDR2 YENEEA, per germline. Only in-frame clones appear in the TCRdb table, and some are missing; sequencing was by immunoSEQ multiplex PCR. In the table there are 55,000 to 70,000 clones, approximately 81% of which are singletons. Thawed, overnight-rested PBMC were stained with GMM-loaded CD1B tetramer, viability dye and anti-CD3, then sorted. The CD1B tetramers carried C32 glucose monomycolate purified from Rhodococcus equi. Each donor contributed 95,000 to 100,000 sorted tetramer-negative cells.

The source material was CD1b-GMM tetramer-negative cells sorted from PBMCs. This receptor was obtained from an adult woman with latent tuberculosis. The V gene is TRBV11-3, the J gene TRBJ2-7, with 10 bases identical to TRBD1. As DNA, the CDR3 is TGTGCCAGCAGCCCCGGCAGGGACAGGGGCAGGGTGCAGTACTTC. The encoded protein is CASSPGRDRGRVQYF.